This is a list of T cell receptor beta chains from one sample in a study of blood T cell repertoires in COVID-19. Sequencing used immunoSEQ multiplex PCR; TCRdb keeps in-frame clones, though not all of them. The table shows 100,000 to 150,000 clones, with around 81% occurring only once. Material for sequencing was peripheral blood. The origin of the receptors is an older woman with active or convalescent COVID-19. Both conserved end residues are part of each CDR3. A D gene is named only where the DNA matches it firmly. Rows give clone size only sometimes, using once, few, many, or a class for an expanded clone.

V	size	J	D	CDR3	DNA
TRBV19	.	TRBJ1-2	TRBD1	CASGDRFNYGYTF	TGTGCCAGTGGGGACAGGTTCAACTATGGCTACACCTTC
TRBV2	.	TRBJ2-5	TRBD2	CASSPRTSGETQYF	TGTGCCAGCAGTCCAAGGACTAGCGGGGAGACCCAGTACTTC
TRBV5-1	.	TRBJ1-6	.	CASSLFPGTSPLHF	TGCGCCAGCAGCTTGTTCCCTGGCACTTCACCCCTCCACTTT
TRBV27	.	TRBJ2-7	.	CASSTQGSPSYEQYF	TGTGCCAGCAGTACACAGGGCTCCCCCTCCTACGAGCAGTACTTC
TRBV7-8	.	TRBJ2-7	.	CASSENRASYEQYF	TGTGCCAGCAGCGAGAACAGGGCATCCTACGAGCAGTACTTC
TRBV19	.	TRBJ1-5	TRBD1	CASSIGTGVDQPQHF	TGTGCCAGTAGTATTGGGACAGGGGTAGACCAGCCCCAGCATTTT
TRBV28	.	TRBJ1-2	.	CASSSSSGAGGGYTF	TGTGCCAGCAGTTCATCTTCAGGGGCTGGTGGTGGCTACACCTTC
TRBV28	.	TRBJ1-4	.	CASRYPGANEKLFF	TGTGCCAGCAGGTATCCGGGGGCTAATGAAAAACTGTTTTTT
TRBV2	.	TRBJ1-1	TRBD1	CASTEQGYTEAFF	TGTGCCAGCACCGAACAGGGGTACACTGAAGCTTTCTTT
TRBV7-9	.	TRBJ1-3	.	CASSFFRSSPAGAGNTIYF	TGTGCCAGCAGCTTTTTTAGGTCGTCACCGGCAGGGGCTGGAAACACCATATATTTT
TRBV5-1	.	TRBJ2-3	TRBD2	CASSLARTSGEIEDTQYF	TGCGCCAGCAGCTTGGCCAGGACTAGCGGGGAAATTGAAGATACGCAGTATTTT
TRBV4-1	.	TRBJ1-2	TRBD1	CASSLNQGATDGYTF	TGCGCCAGCAGCCTGAACCAGGGGGCAACTGATGGCTACACCTTC
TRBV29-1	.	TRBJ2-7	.	CSVEEGTAGYWQYF	TGCAGCGTTGAAGAGGGAACGGCAGGGTATTGGCAGTACTTC
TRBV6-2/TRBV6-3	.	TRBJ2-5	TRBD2	CASSPRGDATQYF	TGTGCCAGCAGCCCCCGGGGGGACGCGACCCAGTACTTC
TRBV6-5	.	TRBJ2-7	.	CASSYRDEQYF	TGTGCCAGCAGTTACAGAGACGAGCAGTACTTC
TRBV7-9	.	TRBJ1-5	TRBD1	CASSRTGDQPQHF	TGTGCCAGCAGCCGGACAGGGGATCAGCCCCAGCATTTT
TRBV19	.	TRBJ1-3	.	CASTLGQYSGNTIYF	TGTGCCAGTACCCTAGGACAGTACTCTGGAAACACCATATATTTT
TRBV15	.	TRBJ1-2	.	CATSRGLYGYTF	TGTGCCACCAGCAGAGGACTTTATGGCTACACCTTC
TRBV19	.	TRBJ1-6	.	CASRRAAGGKYNSPLHF	TGTGCCAGTAGGCGGGCCGCCGGCGGGAAGTATAATTCACCCCTCCACTTT
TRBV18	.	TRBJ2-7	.	CASSLTGEQSAQYF	TGTGCCAGCTCCCTGACAGGAGAACAAAGCGCGCAGTACTTC
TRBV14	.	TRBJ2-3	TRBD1	CASSQDWDREDTDTQYF	TGTGCCAGCAGCCAAGATTGGGACAGGGAGGACACAGATACGCAGTATTTT
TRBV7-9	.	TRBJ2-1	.	CASSPTNNEQFF	TGTGCCAGCAGCCCCACTAACAATGAGCAGTTCTTC
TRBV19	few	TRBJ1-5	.	CASSMSGGNQPQHF	TGTGCCAGTAGTATGTCCGGGGGCAATCAGCCCCAGCATTTT
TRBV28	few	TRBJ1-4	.	CASSLREKLFF	TGTGCCAGCAGCCTGAGGGAGAAACTGTTTTTT
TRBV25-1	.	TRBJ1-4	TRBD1	CASSVTGGGTNEKLFF	TGTGCCAGCAGTGTGACAGGGGGGGGGACTAATGAAAAACTGTTTTTT
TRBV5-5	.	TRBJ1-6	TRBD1	CASSLRGQPNSPLHF	TGTGCCAGCAGCTTGAGGGGACAGCCTAATTCACCCCTCCACTTT
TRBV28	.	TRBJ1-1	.	CASSSPGGVNTEAFF	TGTGCCAGCAGCTCCCCAGGAGGAGTGAACACTGAAGCTTTCTTT
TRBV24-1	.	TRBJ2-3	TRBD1	CATSAQYRGKSADTQYF	TGTGCCACCAGTGCCCAGTACAGGGGAAAATCAGCGGATACGCAGTATTTT
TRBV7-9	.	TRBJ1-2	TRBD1	CASSLGQGLYGYTF	TGTGCCAGCAGCTTGGGACAGGGACTCTATGGCTACACCTTC
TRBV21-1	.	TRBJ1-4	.	CASGTGPEKLFF	TGTGCCAGCGGGACAGGGCCTGAAAAACTGTTTTTT
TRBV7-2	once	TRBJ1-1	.	CASSSVPGGTEAFF	TGTGCCAGCAGCTCCGTCCCGGGGGGCACTGAAGCTTTCTTT
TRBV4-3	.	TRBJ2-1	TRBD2	CASSQDDDRLAGVSNEQFF	TGCGCCAGCAGCCAGGACGATGACCGACTAGCGGGAGTCAGTAATGAGCAGTTCTTC
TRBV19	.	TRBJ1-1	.	CASSIQVNTEAFF	TGTGCCAGTAGTATACAGGTGAACACTGAAGCTTTCTTT
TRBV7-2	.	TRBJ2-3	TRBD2	CASSPGLAGTHTQYF	TGTGCCAGCAGCCCGGGACTAGCGGGAACTCATACGCAGTATTTT
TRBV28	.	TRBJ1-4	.	CASSFIQGMGEKLFF	TGTGCCAGCAGTTTCATACAGGGAATGGGTGAAAAACTGTTTTTT
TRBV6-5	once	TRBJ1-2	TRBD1	CASRGSGTGRIGYTF	TGTGCCAGCAGGGGGTCCGGGACAGGGAGGATCGGCTACACCTTC
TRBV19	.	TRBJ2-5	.	CASSLQGRRGETQYF	TGTGCCAGTAGTTTACAGGGGCGGAGGGGAGAGACCCAGTACTTC
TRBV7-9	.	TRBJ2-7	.	CASSSLGQKTYEQYF	TGTGCCAGCAGTTCCCTTGGACAGAAGACCTACGAGCAGTACTTC
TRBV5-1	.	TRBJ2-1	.	CASSSPGGGGISRSYNEQFF	TGCGCCAGCAGCTCCCCCGGTGGAGGGGGCATCTCTCGCTCCTACAATGAGCAGTTCTTC
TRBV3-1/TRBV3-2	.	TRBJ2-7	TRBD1	CASSSTGGIPYEQYF	TGTGCCAGCAGCAGCACAGGGGGCATACCCTACGAGCAGTACTTC
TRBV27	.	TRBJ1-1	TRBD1	CASSGTGGNTEAFF	TGTGCCAGCAGTGGGACAGGGGGGAACACTGAAGCTTTCTTT
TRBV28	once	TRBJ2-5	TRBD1	CASRTGFQETQYF	TGTGCCAGCAGGACAGGGTTCCAAGAGACCCAGTACTTC
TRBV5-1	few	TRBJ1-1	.	CASSPDRQFTEAFF	TGCGCCAGCAGCCCGGACCGACAGTTCACTGAAGCTTTCTTT
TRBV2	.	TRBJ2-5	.	CASRPLGVQETQYF	TGTGCCAGCAGGCCGTTAGGGGTCCAAGAGACCCAGTACTTC
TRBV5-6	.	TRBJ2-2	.	CASSLASGELFF	TGTGCCAGCAGCTTGGCCTCCGGGGAGCTGTTTTTT
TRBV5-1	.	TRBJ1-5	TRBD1	CASSRTGDQPQHF	TGCGCCAGCAGCCGGACAGGAGATCAGCCCCAGCATTTT
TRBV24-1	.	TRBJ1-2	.	CATSGRGGAGSGGYTF	TGTGCCACCAGTGGCCGAGGCGGGGCGGGAAGTGGTGGCTACACCTTC
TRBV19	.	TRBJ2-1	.	CASRHSGQNNWFF	TGTGCCAGTAGACATAGCGGCCAGAATAATTGGTTCTTC
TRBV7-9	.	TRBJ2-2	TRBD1	CASSPTGVYGELFF	TGTGCCAGCAGCCCGACAGGGGTCTACGGGGAGCTGTTTTTT
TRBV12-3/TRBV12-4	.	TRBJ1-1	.	CASSTDRSTEAFF	TGTGCCAGCAGTACTGACAGGAGCACTGAAGCTTTCTTT
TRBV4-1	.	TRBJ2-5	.	CASSQQSSGSHPRQTQYF	TGCGCCAGCAGCCAACAATCGTCAGGGTCCCATCCCAGGCAGACCCAGTACTTC
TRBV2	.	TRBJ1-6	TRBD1	CARAGTDDSPLHF	TGTGCCAGAGCCGGGACAGACGATTCACCCCTCCACTTT
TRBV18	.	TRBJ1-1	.	CASSPAQNTEAFF	TGTGCCAGCTCACCAGCACAAAACACTGAAGCTTTCTTT
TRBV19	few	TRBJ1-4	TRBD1	CASSSDRDEKLFF	TGTGCCAGTAGTTCCGACAGGGATGAAAAACTGTTTTTT
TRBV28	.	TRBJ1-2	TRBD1	CASSSGQVNYGYTF	TGTGCCAGCAGCTCCGGACAGGTTAACTATGGCTACACCTTC